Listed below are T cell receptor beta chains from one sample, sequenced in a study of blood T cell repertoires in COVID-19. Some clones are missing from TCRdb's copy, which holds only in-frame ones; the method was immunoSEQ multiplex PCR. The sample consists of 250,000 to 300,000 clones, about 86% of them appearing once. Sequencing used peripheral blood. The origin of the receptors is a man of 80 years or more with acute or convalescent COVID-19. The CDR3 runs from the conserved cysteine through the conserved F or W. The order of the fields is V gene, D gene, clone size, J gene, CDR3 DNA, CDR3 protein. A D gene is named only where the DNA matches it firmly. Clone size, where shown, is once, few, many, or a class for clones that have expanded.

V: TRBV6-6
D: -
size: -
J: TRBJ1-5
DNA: TGTGCCAGCACCACCGGAGGGAATCAGCCCCAGCATTTT
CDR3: CASTTGGNQPQHF

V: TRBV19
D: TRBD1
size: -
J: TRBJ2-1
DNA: TGTGCCAGTAGTAAAGGACAGGGGGACTACAATGAGCAGTTCTTC
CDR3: CASSKGQGDYNEQFF

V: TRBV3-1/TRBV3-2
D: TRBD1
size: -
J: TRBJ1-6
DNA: TGTGCCAGCAGCCACCTGGGACAGGAGTATAATTCACCCCTCCACTTT
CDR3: CASSHLGQEYNSPLHF

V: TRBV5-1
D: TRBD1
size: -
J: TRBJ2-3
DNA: TGCGCCAGCAGCTCTGGGCAGGGGGCAGATACGCAGTATTTT
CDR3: CASSSGQGADTQYF

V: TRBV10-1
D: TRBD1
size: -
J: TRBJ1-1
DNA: TGCGCCAGCAGTGAGTCAGGACAGGCCAGTGAAGCTTTCTTT
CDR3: CASSESGQASEAFF

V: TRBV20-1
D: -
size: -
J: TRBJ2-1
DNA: TGCAGTGCTTTGGTATACGGTGAGCAGTTCTTC
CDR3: CSALVYGEQFF

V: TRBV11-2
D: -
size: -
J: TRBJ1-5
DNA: TGTGCCAGCAGCTTAGGACTAAATCAGCCCCAGCATTTT
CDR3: CASSLGLNQPQHF

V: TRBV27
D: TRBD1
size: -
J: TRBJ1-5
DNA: TGTGCCAGCAGTTTTTCCGGACAGGGGGCTGCTCAGCCCCAGCATTTT
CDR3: CASSFSGQGAAQPQHF

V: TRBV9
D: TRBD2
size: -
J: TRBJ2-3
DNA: TGTGCCAGCAGCGTAGCTCTAGCGGAGACAGATACGCAGTATTTT
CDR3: CASSVALAETDTQYF

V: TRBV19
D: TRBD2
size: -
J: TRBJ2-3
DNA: TGTGCCAGTAGTATAGCATTAACTAGCGGGGGGGCGACAGATACGCAGTATTTT
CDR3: CASSIALTSGGATDTQYF

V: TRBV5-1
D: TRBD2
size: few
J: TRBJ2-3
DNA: TGCGCCAGCAGCACTAGCGGGAGCGGGGATACGCAGTATTTT
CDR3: CASSTSGSGDTQYF

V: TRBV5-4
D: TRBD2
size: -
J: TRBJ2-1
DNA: TGTGCCAGCAGCGCGGGACTAGCGGGGGACAATGAGCAGTTCTTC
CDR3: CASSAGLAGDNEQFF

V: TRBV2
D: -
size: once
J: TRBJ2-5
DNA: TGTGCCAGCAGTGAGGGCGGGGCTGGGGAGACCCAGTACTTC
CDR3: CASSEGGAGETQYF

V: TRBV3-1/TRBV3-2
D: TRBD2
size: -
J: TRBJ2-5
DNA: TGTGCCAGCCGCGGGGGGTTCGAGACCCAGTACTTC
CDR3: CASRGGFETQYF

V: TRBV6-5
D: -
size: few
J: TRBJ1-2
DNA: TGTGCCAGCAGTCAACCCGGGGGGCTGGACGATGGCTACACCTTC
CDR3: CASSQPGGLDDGYTF

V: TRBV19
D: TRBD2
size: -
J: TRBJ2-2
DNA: TGTGCCAGTAGAACCCTAGCGGGGGCGACGAACACCGGGGAGCTGTTTTTT
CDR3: CASRTLAGATNTGELFF

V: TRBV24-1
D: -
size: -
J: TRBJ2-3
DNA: TGTGCCACCAGTAGCCCTGGTTGGGGCGATACGCAGTATTTT
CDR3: CATSSPGWGDTQYF

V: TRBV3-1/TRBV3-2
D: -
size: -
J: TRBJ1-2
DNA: TGTGCCAGCAGCCCGTGGCCAGGGGACTATGGCTACACCTTC
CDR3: CASSPWPGDYGYTF

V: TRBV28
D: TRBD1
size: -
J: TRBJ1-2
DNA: TGTGCCAGCAGTCTCGGACAGGGGGTATATGGCTACACCTTC
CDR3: CASSLGQGVYGYTF

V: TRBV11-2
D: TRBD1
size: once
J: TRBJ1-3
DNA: TGTGCCAGCAGCGTCCGAGGGACAGGGGGCCTTCTAGCTGGAAACACCATATATTTT
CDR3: CASSVRGTGGLLAGNTIYF

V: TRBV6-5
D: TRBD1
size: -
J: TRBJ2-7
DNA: TGTGCCAGCAGTTACCGGGACAGAGTCTACGAGCAGTACTTC
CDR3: CASSYRDRVYEQYF

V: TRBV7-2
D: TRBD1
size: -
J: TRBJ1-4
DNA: TGTGCCAGCAACTTCCTCGGACAGGCTGGGGAAAAACTGTTTTTT
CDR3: CASNFLGQAGEKLFF

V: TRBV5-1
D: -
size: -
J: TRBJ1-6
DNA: TGCGCCAGCAGCTTCAGGGCAGTGGCTTCACCCCTCCACTTT
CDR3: CASSFRAVASPLHF

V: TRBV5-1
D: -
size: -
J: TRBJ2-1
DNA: TGCGCCAGCAGCTTGGAAGCATCCTCCTACAATGAGCAGTTCTTC
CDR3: CASSLEASSYNEQFF

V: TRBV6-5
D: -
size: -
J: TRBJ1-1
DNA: TGTGCCAGCATGGTACGAGGAAACACTGAAGCTTTCTTT
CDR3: CASMVRGNTEAFF

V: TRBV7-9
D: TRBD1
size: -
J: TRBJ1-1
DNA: TGTGCCAGCAGCTTAAACAGGGGAGCCACTGAAGCTTTCTTT
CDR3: CASSLNRGATEAFF

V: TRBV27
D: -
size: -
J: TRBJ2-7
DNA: TGTGCCAGCAGGCCAGGCGGGACAGAGGCCTACGAGCAGTACTTC
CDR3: CASRPGGTEAYEQYF

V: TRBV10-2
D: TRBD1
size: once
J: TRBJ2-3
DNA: TGCGCCAGCAGTGACCAGGGGACAGGGGTTGGGGGTACGCAGTATTTT
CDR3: CASSDQGTGVGGTQYF